The 24 T cell receptor beta chains below come from one sample, sequenced in a study of cytomegalovirus exposure and HLA in healthy donors. Vbeta (60) and Jbeta (13) primers were used in the PCR. Produced via immunoSEQ multiplex PCR; TCRdb's table is partial and in-frame only. Seen here are about 180,000 clones, over 75% observed once, and the top ten hold more than 0.45%. Sequenced material: PBMCs. The receptors here all came from a woman aged 45-60 years in good health and CMV-seronegative.

This chain joins TRBV18 and TRBJ1-2; TRBD1 matches at 8 bases. The V and J ends lost 4 bases and 2 bases, in that order; junction bases with no gene match: 0. The CDR3 sequence is 13 residues long. Germline lookup yields CDR1 KGHSH and CDR2 LQKENI. CDR3: CASSRQGNYGYTF. CDR3 nucleotides: TGTGCCAGCTCACGACAGGGGAACTATGGCTACACCTTC.

V and J are TRBV5-1 and TRBJ2-5, with 16 bases lining up with TRBD2. V shed 4 bases, J shed 2 bases, and the junction held 2 bases outside the gene matches. Germline CDR1 and CDR2: SGHRS and YFSETQ. The CDR3 has 16 residues. The CDR3 protein is CASSQGLAGGQETQYF. The CDR3 nucleotides read TGCGCCAGCAGCCAGGGACTAGCGGGGGGGCAAGAGACCCAGTACTTC.

The J gene is TRBJ2-3, the V gene TRBV19; TRBD1 matches at 9 bases. The V segment lost 11 bases and the J segment 2 bases; nucleotides outside the gene matches: 8. The CDR3 is made up of 14 amino acids. Per germline, CDR1 LNHDA and CDR2 SQIVND (reference sequence). The CDR3 DNA reads as TGTGCCTCCCAGGACAGGGGTAACACAGATACGCAGTATTTT. Translated: CASQDRGNTDTQYF.

This chain uses TRBV7-2 with TRBJ1-2; D not resolved. Germline CDR1 and CDR2: SGHTA and FQGNSA. With 1 base removed from V and 5 bases from J, the gap between germline ends came to 14 bases. The CDR3 consists of 15 residues. Here the CDR3 DNA reads TGTGCCAGCAGCTTAGAGGCAGGAAGAGTTTATGGCTACACCTTC. This encodes CASSLEAGRVYGYTF.

The CDR3, as DNA: TGTGCCAGCAGCTTAGGGCAGGGCCTATACGAGCAGTACTTC. This encodes CASSLGQGLYEQYF. The chain has TRBV11-2 and TRBJ2-7; perhaps TRBD1 as D (5 bases). This CDR3 region has 14 residues. V was pared by 1 base and J by 4 bases, with 11 bases between. Germline-derived CDR1 and CDR2 are SGHAT and FQNNGV.

This clone showed up just a few times. The chain joins TRBV5-5 to TRBJ2-7; the match to TRBD2 covers 7 bases. Germline trimming cut 3 bases from V and 1 base from J; bases unmatched to any gene: 10. The CDR3 loop spans 16 amino acids. Germline loops: CDR1 SGHKS, CDR2 YYEKEE (reference sequence). The DNA for the CDR3 is TGTGCCAGCAGCTCCCAGGGCGGGAGTGCTTCCTACGAGCAGTACTTC. Translation gives CASSSQGGSASYEQYF.

The rearrangement joins TRBV4-3 to TRBJ2-7, with D possibly TRBD1 on 6 matching bases. From germline, CDR1 is LGHNA and CDR2 YSLEER. The V gene lost 0 bases and the J gene lost 5 bases, with 14 bases spanning the gap. The CDR3 has 15 residues. The CDR3 loop is CASSQDPTGSNEQYF. Written as DNA, the CDR3 is TGCGCCAGCAGCCAAGACCCCACAGGGAGCAACGAGCAGTACTTC.

This clone has just one count. The V call is TRBV18, the J call TRBJ2-1, with 14 bases aligning to TRBD2. The germline gives CDR1 KGHSH, CDR2 LQKENI. This CDR3 spans 18 amino acids. The ends lost 3 bases at V and 6 bases at J; junction bases unmatched: 10. The CDR3 DNA sequence: TGTGCCAGCTCACCTTGGGGACTAGCGGGGGATTGGGTCAATGAGCAGTTCTTC. Encoded protein: CASSPWGLAGDWVNEQFF.

This chain links TRBV7-9 with TRBJ1-2, with D perhaps TRBD1 (5 bases). The germline CDR1 and CDR2 sequences are SEHNR and FQNEAQ (reference sequence). V dropped 5 bases and J dropped 4 bases, with 20 bases sitting between them. CDR3 size: 16 residues. The CDR3 region is CASSAFGGDFGYGYTF. CDR3 DNA: TGTGCCAGCAGCGCCTTTGGAGGGGATTTCGGCTATGGCTACACCTTC.

The chain's CDR3 is CASSSTGRGNTEAFF. The CDR3, as DNA: TGTGCCAGCAGTTCAACAGGACGCGGGAACACTGAAGCTTTCTTT. The V gene is TRBV28, the J gene TRBJ1-1, with D tentatively TRBD1 (5 bases). CDR1 and CDR2 (germline): MDHEN, SYDVKM. The CDR3 runs 15 residues. V was cut by 4 bases and J by 1 base, with 13 bases left in between. The variable domain in full, completed from reference TRBV28 and TRBJ1-1, reads DVKVTQSSRYLVKRTGEKVFLECVQDMDHENMFWYRQDPGLGLRLIYFSYDVKMKEKGDIPEGYSVSREKKERFSLILESASTNQTSMYLCASSSTGRGNTEAFFGQGTRLTVV.

The V gene is TRBV7-6, the J gene TRBJ2-1, with D unclear. Trimming took off 4 bases at V and 0 bases at J, with 10 bases between the two ends. Germline CDR1 and CDR2: SGHVS and FNYEAQ. The CDR3 extends over 15 amino acids. CDR3 residues: CASSYDASSYNEQFF. DNA of the CDR3: TGTGCCAGCAGCTATGACGCTAGCTCCTACAATGAGCAGTTCTTC.

This CDR3 is CASSFSAGGSSGETQYF. The CDR3 nucleotides are TGCGCCAGCAGCTTTTCTGCGGGGGGGTCGTCCGGGGAGACCCAGTACTTC. This chain links TRBV5-1 with TRBJ2-5; TRBD2 matches 9 bases. Losses at the gene ends were 2 bases for V and 5 bases for J; bases not matched to a gene: 13. Germline CDR1 SGHRS, CDR2 YFSETQ. The CDR3 consists of 17 residues.

The chain joins TRBV30 to TRBJ1-5; no clear D. V lost 0 bases to trimming and J lost 0 bases, with 9 bases between them. Per the germline V gene, CDR1 is GTSNPN and CDR2 is SVGIG (reference sequence). There are 15 residues in the CDR3. The CDR3 DNA reads as TGTGCCTGGAGTGTTCTAGGCTATAGCAATCAGCCCCAGCATTTT. This sequence encodes CAWSVLGYSNQPQHF.

The rearrangement uses TRBV27 and TRBJ2-7; D is perhaps TRBD1 (5 bases). The V and J ends lost 2 bases and 3 bases respectively, with 8 bases between them. CDR3 size: 13 residues. In germline, CDR1 is MNHEY, CDR2 SMNVEV (reference sequence). Here the CDR3 reads CASSLHRNYEQYF. CDR3 in DNA: TGTGCCAGCAGTTTACACAGGAACTACGAGCAGTACTTC.

V is TRBV28 and J is TRBJ2-2; 8 bases line up with TRBD2. The V gene end was trimmed by 3 bases and the J gene end by 4 bases; junction bases not matched to a gene: 4. Germline CDR1 reads MDHEN; CDR2 reads SYDVKM. CDR3 length: 15 amino acids. CDR3 DNA sequence: TGTGCCAGCAGTTTTGGCGGGAGGCCCACCGGGGAGCTGTTTTTT. This translates into CASSFGGRPTGELFF.

This clone was seen a handful of times. J is TRBJ2-5 and V is TRBV28; TRBD2 matches at 8 bases. Per the germline V gene, CDR1 is MDHEN and CDR2 is SYDVKM. After removal of 5 bases from V and 2 bases from J, the junction contained 4 bases not matched to a gene. The CDR3 sequence is 14 residues long. CDR3 sequence (DNA): TGTGCCAGCAGTCGGGGGGGGTGGCAAGAGACCCAGTACTTC. Its protein product is CASSRGGWQETQYF.

This clone showed up just a few times. The chain couples TRBV5-1 to TRBJ2-5, with D possibly matching TRBD2 (5 bases). Trimming stripped 1 base from V and 2 bases from J, with 9 bases between. This CDR3 has 14 amino acids. Germline CDR1 is SGHRS and CDR2 is YFSETQ. DNA for the CDR3: TGCGCCAGCAGCTTGTCAGGAGGTCAAGAGACCCAGTACTTC. Translating gives CASSLSGGQETQYF.

The chain employs TRBV29-1 and TRBJ2-1; weak D call: TRBD2 (6 bases). The length of the CDR3 is 15 residues. The V end was cut by 0 bases, the J end by 7 bases, with 16 bases between. CDR1 and CDR2 (germline): SQVTM, ANQGSEA. CDR3 loop: CSVEDRAGLVNEQFF. CDR3 nucleotide sequence: TGCAGCGTTGAAGACAGGGCGGGGTTAGTGAATGAGCAGTTCTTC.

This chain uses TRBV30 with TRBJ1-3; 8 positions match TRBD1. With 4 bases clipped from V and 4 bases from J, the junction kept 9 bases outside the gene matches. The germline V gene has CDR1 GTSNPN and CDR2 SVGIG (reference sequence). This CDR3 is 15 amino acids long. CDR3 protein: CAWNLQGAAGNTIYF. CDR3 nucleotides: TGTGCCTGGAATTTGCAGGGGGCAGCGGGAAACACCATATATTTT.

This clone has just one count. The rearrangement joins TRBV10-1 to TRBJ2-5; D unclear. CDR1 is WNHNN and CDR2 is SYGVQD in the germline V gene (reference sequence). Trimming shortened V by 8 bases and J by 1 base, and 8 bases separated the two germline ends. The CDR3 length is 12 residues. The CDR3 loop is CASFSSQETQYF. In DNA, the CDR3 is TGCGCCAGCTTCAGTTCCCAAGAGACCCAGTACTTC.

The chain recombines TRBV2 with TRBJ2-2; the D is unclear. Deletions cut 3 bases from V and 1 base from J, with 12 bases between. CDR3 length: 16 amino acids. The germline V gene encodes CDR1 SNHLY and CDR2 FYNNEI. CDR3 protein: CASSEVSVLNTGELFF. The CDR3 nucleotides are TGTGCCAGCAGTGAGGTATCGGTTCTGAACACCGGGGAGCTGTTTTTT.

This chain uses TRBV18 with TRBJ2-2; no reliable D call. The CDR3 has 13 residues. Trimming took 2 bases from V and 4 from J, leaving 5 bases between them. The germline gives CDR1 KGHSH, CDR2 LQKENI. The CDR3 region has the DNA TGTGCCAGCTCACCAGGCACCACCGGGGAGCTGTTTTTT. This codes for CASSPGTTGELFF.

This chain uses TRBV15 with TRBJ1-2, with 12 positions matching TRBD1. The CDR3 consists of 18 residues. Germline CDR1 LNHNV, CDR2 YYDKDF (reference sequence). Germline trimming cut 1 base from V and 7 bases from J; bases unmatched to any gene: 13. In nucleotides, the CDR3 is TGTGCCACCAGCAGAGGGGGACAGGGGGCAATCGGGTATGGTGGCTACACCTTC. Residues: CATSRGGQGAIGYGGYTF.

CDR3: CASSQDQVSGGSYNEQFF. CDR3 in DNA: TGCGCCAGCAGCCAAGATCAGGTTAGCGGGGGCTCCTACAATGAGCAGTTCTTC. The gene calls are TRBV4-1 and TRBJ2-1, with TRBD2 matching 9 bases. Germline CDR1 MGHRA, CDR2 YSYEKL. With 0 bases clipped from V and 0 bases from J, the junction kept 6 bases outside the gene matches. The CDR3 has 18 residues.